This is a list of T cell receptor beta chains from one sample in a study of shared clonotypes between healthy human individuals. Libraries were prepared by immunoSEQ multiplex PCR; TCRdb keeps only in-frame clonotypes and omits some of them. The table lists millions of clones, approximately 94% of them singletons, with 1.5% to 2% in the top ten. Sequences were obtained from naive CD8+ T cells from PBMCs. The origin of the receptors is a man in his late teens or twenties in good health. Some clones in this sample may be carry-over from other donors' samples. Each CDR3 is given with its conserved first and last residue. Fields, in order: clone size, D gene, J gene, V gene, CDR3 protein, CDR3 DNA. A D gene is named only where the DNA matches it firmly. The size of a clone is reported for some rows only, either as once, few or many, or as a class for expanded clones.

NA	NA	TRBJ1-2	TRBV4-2	CASSPPIARNYGYTF	TGTGCCAGCAGCCCACCCATTGCGCGGAACTATGGCTACACCTTC
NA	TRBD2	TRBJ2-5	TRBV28	CASSLRGLALARETQYF	TGTGCCAGCAGTTTACGGGGACTAGCTCTGGCGCGAGAGACCCAGTACTTC
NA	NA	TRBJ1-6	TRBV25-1	CASSERGSRYNSPLHF	TGTGCCAGCAGTGAACGAGGCAGTCGCTATAATTCACCCCTCCACTTT
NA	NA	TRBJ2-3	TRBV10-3	CAIRVGVSWDTQYF	TGTGCCATCAGGGTCGGGGTCTCTTGGGATACGCAGTATTTT
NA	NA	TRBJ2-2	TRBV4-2	CASSQGSWENTGELFF	TGTGCCAGCAGCCAAGGTTCCTGGGAAAACACCGGGGAGCTGTTTTTT
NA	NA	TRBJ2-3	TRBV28	CAISNRVGTDTQYF	TGTGCCATTTCGAACAGGGTGGGCACAGATACGCAGTATTTT
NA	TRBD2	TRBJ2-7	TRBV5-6	CASSLGTSGSWVSHEQYF	TGTGCCAGCAGCTTGGGGACTAGCGGGAGTTGGGTGAGCCACGAGCAGTACTTC
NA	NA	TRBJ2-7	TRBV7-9	CASSGGRDYEQYF	TGTGCCAGCAGCGGGGGCCGAGACTACGAGCAGTACTTC
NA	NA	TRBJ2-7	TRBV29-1	CSVVEPGAPDEQYF	TGCAGCGTTGTTGAGCCAGGGGCCCCGGACGAGCAGTACTTC
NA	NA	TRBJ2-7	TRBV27	CASSLSFGYRSYEQYF	TGTGCCAGCAGTTTATCCTTCGGGTACCGGTCCTACGAGCAGTACTTC
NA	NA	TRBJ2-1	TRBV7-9	CASSPTSGTGDEQFF	TGTGCCAGCAGCCCCACGAGCGGCACCGGGGATGAGCAGTTCTTC
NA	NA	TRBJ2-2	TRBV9	CASSSPVGDNDYTGELFF	TGTGCCAGCAGCTCCCCGGTCGGGGACAACGATTACACCGGGGAGCTGTTTTTT
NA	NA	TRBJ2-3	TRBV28	CASSPPTGRVSTDTQYF	TGTGCCAGCAGCCCTCCGACGGGGCGGGTTAGCACAGATACGCAGTATTTT
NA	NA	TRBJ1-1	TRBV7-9	CASSSGGDTEAFF	TGTGCCAGCAGCTCCGGAGGGGACACTGAAGCTTTCTTT
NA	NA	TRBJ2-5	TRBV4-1	CASSQDSEETQYF	TGCGCCAGCAGCCAAGATTCTGAAGAGACCCAGTACTTC
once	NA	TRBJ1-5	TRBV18	CASSPAGRQPQHF	TGTGCCAGCTCACCGGCAGGTAGACAGCCCCAGCATTTT
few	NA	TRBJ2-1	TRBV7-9	CASSWARDNEQFF	TGTGCCAGCAGCTGGGCTCGAGACAATGAGCAGTTCTTC
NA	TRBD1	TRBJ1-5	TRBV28	CASSRDREGNQPQHF	TGTGCCAGCAGCCGGGACAGGGAGGGCAATCAGCCCCAGCATTTT
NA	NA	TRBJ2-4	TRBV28	CASSLRLAKNIQYF	TGTGCCAGCAGTTTAAGGCTAGCCAAAAACATTCAGTACTTC
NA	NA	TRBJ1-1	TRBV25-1	CASSAGINTEAFF	TGTGCCAGCAGTGCAGGGATCAACACTGAAGCTTTCTTT
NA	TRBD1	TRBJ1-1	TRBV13	CASSFTGVWGTEAFF	TGTGCCAGCAGCTTCACAGGGGTTTGGGGCACTGAAGCTTTCTTT
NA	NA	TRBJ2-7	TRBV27	CASSPPGWSGVGYEQYF	TGTGCCAGCAGCCCACCGGGCTGGTCAGGGGTGGGCTACGAGCAGTACTTC
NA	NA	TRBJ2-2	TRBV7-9	CASSAAVLTGELFF	TGTGCCAGCAGCGCGGCGGTTTTGACCGGGGAGCTGTTTTTT
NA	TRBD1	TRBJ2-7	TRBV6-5	CASRDRGRRYEQYF	TGTGCCAGCAGAGACAGGGGGAGGAGGTACGAGCAGTACTTC
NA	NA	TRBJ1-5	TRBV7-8	CASSPLRQPQHF	TGTGCCAGCAGCCCCCTAAGACAGCCCCAGCATTTT